This TCR beta chain comes out of a study of blood T cell repertoires in COVID-19. Study-wide background: The samples span acute and convalescent COVID-19 from the United States, Italy and Spain. PBMCs, B-cell-depleted T cells, or T cells provided the cDNA or gDNA that made up the material.

In Seattle, patients joined the study during active infection and were tracked longitudinally. The CDR3 extends over 14 amino acids. Germline CDR1 reads SGHRS; CDR2 reads YFSETQ. Deletions cut 1 base from V and 6 bases from J, with 13 bases between. Original processing notes: Reference gene primer amplification yielded estimated nucleated cell counts. The method was immunoSEQ multiplex PCR; TCRdb's version includes in-frame clones alone and lacks a portion of them. The DNA gave D and trimming, while V, J and clone size come from that table. This sample has 300,000 to 450,000 clones, with roughly nine tenths found just once.

V is TRBV5-1 and J is TRBJ1-2, with D tentatively TRBD1 (6 bases). This receptor was obtained from a woman in her sixties or seventies with COVID-19, enrolled during active disease. The sample was peripheral blood. CDR3 DNA: TGCGCCAGCAGCTTGTGGGGGCCTAGTGATGGCTACACCTTC. It yields the protein CASSLWGPSDGYTF.